This TCR beta chain was found in a study of OX40 agonist ivuxolimab in advanced cancers. Study conclusions and caveats: At 0.1 to 3.0 mg/kg, CD4+ and CD8+ blood T cells expanded clonally by week 6. Antigen specificity was not determined for the expanded peripheral T cells.

V was pared by 4 bases and J by 5 bases, with 5 bases between. Germline V CDR1 and CDR2: SGHKS, YYEKEE (reference sequence). The CDR3 consists of 11 residues. Some clones are missing from TCRdb's copy, which holds only in-frame ones; the method was immunoSEQ multiplex PCR. This sample has about 40,000 clones, with about 79% found just once. In regard to this clone: Its antigen remains unidentified.

The J gene is TRBJ2-3, the V gene TRBV5-5; D gene unclear. The material sequenced was CD4+ or CD8+ T cells sorted from blood, taken in a trial of the OX40 agonist ivuxolimab. The receptor was derived from an adult with an advanced solid tumor such as melanoma, head and neck, liver or kidney cancer. CDR3 in DNA: TGTGCCAGCAGCCTGAAAGATACGCAGTATTTT. This gives the protein CASSLKDTQYF.